The rows below give T cell receptor beta chains drawn from one sample of a study of T cells after somatic rescue of genetic block. TCRdb keeps only in-frame clones here, not all; method: immunoSEQ multiplex PCR. The sample carries approximately 10,000 clones, approximately 79% recorded once. Sequenced input: peripheral blood mononuclear cells (PBMCs). These receptors originate from a boy under 18. Both conserved end residues are part of each CDR3. The order of the fields is V gene, D gene, clone size, J gene, CDR3 DNA, CDR3 protein. A D gene is named only where the DNA matches it firmly. Rows may omit the clone size; those that give it use once, few, many or a size class.

V gene: TRBV4-2; D gene: TRBD1; clone size: .; J gene: TRBJ1-1; CDR3 DNA: TGTGCCAGCAGCCAAGGTACAGGGGAGACTGAAGCTTTCTTT; CDR3 protein: CASSQGTGETEAFF
V gene: TRBV9; D gene: TRBD2; clone size: .; J gene: TRBJ2-5; CDR3 DNA: TGTGCCAGCAGCGTAGGTGGTAGCGGGGGGCACCAAGAGACCCAGTACTTC; CDR3 protein: CASSVGGSGGHQETQYF
V gene: TRBV9; D gene: .; clone size: .; J gene: TRBJ1-2; CDR3 DNA: TGTGCCAGCAGCGTAGCCCCAGCTCCTGGCTATGGCTACACCTTC; CDR3 protein: CASSVAPAPGYGYTF
V gene: TRBV29-1; D gene: .; clone size: .; J gene: TRBJ1-1; CDR3 DNA: TGCAGCGTTGGGGAGAACACTGAAGCTTTCTTT; CDR3 protein: CSVGENTEAFF
V gene: TRBV28; D gene: .; clone size: .; J gene: TRBJ2-3; CDR3 DNA: TGTGCCAGCAGCTCGAATCCAGATACGCAGTATTTT; CDR3 protein: CASSSNPDTQYF
V gene: TRBV18; D gene: TRBD2; clone size: .; J gene: TRBJ2-1; CDR3 DNA: TGTGCCAGCTCAGCGGGACTAGCGGGAGTCAATGAGCAGTTCTTC; CDR3 protein: CASSAGLAGVNEQFF
V gene: TRBV4-2; D gene: TRBD1; clone size: once; J gene: TRBJ2-6; CDR3 DNA: TGTGCCAGCAGCCGCCTAGGACAGGCACCCTCCTCTGGGGCCAACGTCCTGACTTTC; CDR3 protein: CASSRLGQAPSSGANVLTF
V gene: TRBV5-1; D gene: .; clone size: once; J gene: TRBJ2-3; CDR3 DNA: TGCGCCAGCAGGAGCGGTTTAACAGATACGCAGTATTTT; CDR3 protein: CASRSGLTDTQYF
V gene: TRBV6-5; D gene: .; clone size: .; J gene: TRBJ2-6; CDR3 DNA: TGTGCCAGCAGTGGCAGGGTATCTGGGGCCAACGTCCTGACTTTC; CDR3 protein: CASSGRVSGANVLTF
V gene: TRBV7-9; D gene: .; clone size: once; J gene: TRBJ2-7; CDR3 DNA: TGTGCCAGCAGCCAACAAGGACAGCGACGCTCCTACGAGCAGTACTTC; CDR3 protein: CASSQQGQRRSYEQYF
V gene: TRBV5-4; D gene: .; clone size: once; J gene: TRBJ2-4; CDR3 DNA: TGTGCCAGCAGCTTGGCCCCCGACAGGGCCAAAAACATTCAGTACTTC; CDR3 protein: CASSLAPDRAKNIQYF
V gene: TRBV10-3; D gene: TRBD1; clone size: once; J gene: TRBJ1-3; CDR3 DNA: TGTGCCATCACCGACAGGGCGAACACCATATATTTT; CDR3 protein: CAITDRANTIYF
V gene: TRBV19; D gene: .; clone size: few; J gene: TRBJ2-7; CDR3 DNA: TGTGCCAGTAGTAGCCTACCCGGCTACGAGCAGTACTTC; CDR3 protein: CASSSLPGYEQYF
V gene: TRBV30; D gene: TRBD1; clone size: .; J gene: TRBJ1-2; CDR3 DNA: TGTGCCTGGACCGACAGGGGCTCCTACTACACCTTC; CDR3 protein: CAWTDRGSYYTF
V gene: TRBV7-9; D gene: TRBD2; clone size: .; J gene: TRBJ2-3; CDR3 DNA: TGTGCCAGCAGCTTACCGACTAGCGGGGGCACAGATACGCAGTATTTT; CDR3 protein: CASSLPTSGGTDTQYF
V gene: TRBV6-1; D gene: .; clone size: medium-sized; J gene: TRBJ1-6; CDR3 DNA: TGTGCGGGAGGTAATACCCGGGCCTCTTCACCCCTCCACTTT; CDR3 protein: CAGGNTRASSPLHF
V gene: TRBV5-5; D gene: TRBD1; clone size: .; J gene: TRBJ2-1; CDR3 DNA: TGTGCCAGCAGCTTAGTTAGTGGGGACAGGGGAGATGAGCAGTTCTTC; CDR3 protein: CASSLVSGDRGDEQFF
V gene: TRBV30; D gene: .; clone size: few; J gene: TRBJ1-1; CDR3 DNA: TGTGCCTGGAGTGTGTGGCGTCCGAAAGGCACTGAAGCTTTCTTT; CDR3 protein: CAWSVWRPKGTEAFF
V gene: TRBV7-9; D gene: .; clone size: .; J gene: TRBJ2-7; CDR3 DNA: TGTGCCAGCAGCTCTTCTCCCTACGAGCAGTACTTC; CDR3 protein: CASSSSPYEQYF
V gene: TRBV7-6; D gene: TRBD2; clone size: .; J gene: TRBJ2-7; CDR3 DNA: TGTGCCAGCAGCTTTAGTCCGGGACTAGCTATTTCCTACGAGCAGTACTTC; CDR3 protein: CASSFSPGLAISYEQYF
V gene: TRBV7-2; D gene: TRBD2; clone size: .; J gene: TRBJ2-5; CDR3 DNA: TGTGCCAGCAGCTTAGGACTAGCGGGAGGCCAAGAGACCCAGTACTTC; CDR3 protein: CASSLGLAGGQETQYF
V gene: TRBV27; D gene: .; clone size: .; J gene: TRBJ2-5; CDR3 DNA: TGTGCCAGCAGTTTGGGGTTCCAAGAGACCCAGTACTTC; CDR3 protein: CASSLGFQETQYF
V gene: TRBV28; D gene: .; clone size: .; J gene: TRBJ1-2; CDR3 DNA: TGTGCCAGCAGTGTTACGGTCTATGGCTACACCTTC; CDR3 protein: CASSVTVYGYTF
V gene: TRBV19; D gene: TRBD2; clone size: .; J gene: TRBJ2-5; CDR3 DNA: TGTGCCAGTAGCGAGGGACTAGCGGGGGGATCTGGGACCCAGTACTTC; CDR3 protein: CASSEGLAGGSGTQYF
V gene: TRBV5-6; D gene: TRBD1; clone size: .; J gene: TRBJ1-5; CDR3 DNA: TGTGCCAGCAGCCCCCGGGACAGGGATCAGCCCCAGCATTTT; CDR3 protein: CASSPRDRDQPQHF